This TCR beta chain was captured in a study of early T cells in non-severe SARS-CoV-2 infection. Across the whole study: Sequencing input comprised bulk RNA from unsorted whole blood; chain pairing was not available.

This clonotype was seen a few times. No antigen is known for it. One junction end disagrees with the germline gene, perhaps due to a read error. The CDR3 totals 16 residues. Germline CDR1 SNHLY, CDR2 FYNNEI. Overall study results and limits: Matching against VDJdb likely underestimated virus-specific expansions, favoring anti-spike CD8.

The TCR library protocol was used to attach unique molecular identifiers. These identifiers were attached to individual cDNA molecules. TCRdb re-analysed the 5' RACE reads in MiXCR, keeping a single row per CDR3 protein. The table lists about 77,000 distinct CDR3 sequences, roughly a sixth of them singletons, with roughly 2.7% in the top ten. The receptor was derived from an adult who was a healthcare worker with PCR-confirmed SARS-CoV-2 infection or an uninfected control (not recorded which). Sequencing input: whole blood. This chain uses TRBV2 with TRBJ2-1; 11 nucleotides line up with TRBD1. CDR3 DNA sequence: TGTGCCAGCAGTGAAAGGACAGGGGGCCGCTACGATGAGCAGTTCTTC. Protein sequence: CASSERTGGRYDEQFF.